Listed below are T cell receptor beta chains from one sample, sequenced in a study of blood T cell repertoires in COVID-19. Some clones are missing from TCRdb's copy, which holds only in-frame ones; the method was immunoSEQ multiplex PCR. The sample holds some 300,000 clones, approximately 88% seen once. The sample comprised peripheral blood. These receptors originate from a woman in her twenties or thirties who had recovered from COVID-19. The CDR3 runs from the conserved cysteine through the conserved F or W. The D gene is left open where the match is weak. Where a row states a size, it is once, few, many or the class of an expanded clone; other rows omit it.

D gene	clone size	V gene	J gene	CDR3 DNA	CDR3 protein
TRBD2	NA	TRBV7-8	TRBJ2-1	TGTGCCAGCAGCTTTAGACTAGCGGGGGGGAATGAGCAGTTCTTC	CASSFRLAGGNEQFF
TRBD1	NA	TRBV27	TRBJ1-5	TGTGCCAGCAGCCCGGACAGGGGAGCCCATTATAGCAATCAGCCCCAGCATTTT	CASSPDRGAHYSNQPQHF
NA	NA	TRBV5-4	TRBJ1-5	TGTGCCAGCAGCTTGGAGCCGTCCAATCAGCCCCAGCATTTT	CASSLEPSNQPQHF
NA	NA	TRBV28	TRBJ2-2	TGTGCCAGCAGTCGGGTTCTCACCGGGGAGCTGTTTTTT	CASSRVLTGELFF
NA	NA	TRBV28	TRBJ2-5	TGTGCCAGCAGTGAGAGGTGGGAGACCCAGTACTTC	CASSERWETQYF
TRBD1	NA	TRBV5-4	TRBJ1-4	TGTGCCAGCAGCTCACAGGGGGCGGATGAAAAACTGTTTTTT	CASSSQGADEKLFF
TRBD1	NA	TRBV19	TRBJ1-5	TGTGCCAGTAGTATAGGCACAGGGGGCAATCAGCCCCAGCATTTT	CASSIGTGGNQPQHF
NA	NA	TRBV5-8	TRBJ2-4	TGTGCCAGCAGCTTGTTTGTACAGAACATTCAGTACTTC	CASSLFVQNIQYF
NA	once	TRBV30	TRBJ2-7	TGTGCCTGGACCGGCAGGATATTTAACGAGCAGTACTTC	CAWTGRIFNEQYF
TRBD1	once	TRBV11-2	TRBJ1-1	TGTGCCAGCAGCCCCGGGACAGGTATTAAGAACACTGAAGCTTTCTTT	CASSPGTGIKNTEAFF
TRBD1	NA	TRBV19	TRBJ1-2	TGTGCCAGCTCCGGGACAGTCTATGGCTACACCTTC	CASSGTVYGYTF
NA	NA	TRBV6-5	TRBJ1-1	TGTGCCAGCAGGGTCGAGGAGAACACTGAAGCTTTCTTT	CASRVEENTEAFF
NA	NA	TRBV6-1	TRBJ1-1	TGTGCCAGCAGTGAAATCAGAAACACTGAAGCTTTCTTT	CASSEIRNTEAFF
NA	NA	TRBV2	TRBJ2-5	TGTGCCAGCAGTTACGGACAGCTTGCAGAGACCCAGTACTTC	CASSYGQLAETQYF
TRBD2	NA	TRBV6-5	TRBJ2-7	TGTGCCAGCAGTTACTTTAGCGGGGGCCCCTACGAGCAGTACTTC	CASSYFSGGPYEQYF
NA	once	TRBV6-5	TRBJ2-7	TGTGCCAGCAGGGATACAGGGTCGAGCTCCTACGAGCAGTACTTC	CASRDTGSSSYEQYF
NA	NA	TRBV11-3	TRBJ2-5	TGTGCCAGCAGCTTATCCCCACAAGAGACCCAGTACTTC	CASSLSPQETQYF
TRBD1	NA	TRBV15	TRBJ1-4	TGTGCCACCAGCAGACCCGATCGGGACAGTTCCGAAAAACTGTTTTTT	CATSRPDRDSSEKLFF
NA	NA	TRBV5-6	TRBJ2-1	TGTGCCAGCACCTCGAGCTCCTACAATGAGCAGTTCTTC	CASTSSSYNEQFF
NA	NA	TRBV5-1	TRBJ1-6	TGCGCCAGCAGCTTGGATCGGACAGATAATTCACCCCTCCACTTT	CASSLDRTDNSPLHF
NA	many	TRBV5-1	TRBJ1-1	TGCGCCAGCAGCTTGGTGGCGGGGGAGACTGAAGCTTTCTTT	CASSLVAGETEAFF
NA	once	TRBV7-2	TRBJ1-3	TGTGCCAGCAGCTTAGCGCAAGGGACTCGGAACACCATATATTTT	CASSLAQGTRNTIYF
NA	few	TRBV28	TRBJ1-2	TGTGCCAGCAGTTTATTGAACGGTGACTATGGCTACACCTTC	CASSLLNGDYGYTF
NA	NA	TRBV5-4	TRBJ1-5	TGTGCCAGCAGCGCCAGGGTAGAGGAGGGCCCCAATCAGCCCCAGCATTTT	CASSARVEEGPNQPQHF
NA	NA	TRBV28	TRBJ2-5	TGTGCCAGCAGCTGGTCCGGGGAGTCTGAGACCCAGTACTTC	CASSWSGESETQYF
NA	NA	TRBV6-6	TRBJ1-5	TGTGCCAGCAGTTACAAGGGGGGGGACAATCAGCCCCAGCATTTT	CASSYKGGDNQPQHF
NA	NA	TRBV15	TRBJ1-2	TGTGCCACCAGCTCCGGGTCTTATGGCTACACCTTC	CATSSGSYGYTF
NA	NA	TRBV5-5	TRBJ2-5	TGTGCCAGCAGCTTGGATAGCGCGTCGGGGGCCCAGTACTTC	CASSLDSASGAQYF